The rows below give T cell receptor beta chains drawn from one sample of a study of vaccination and CD4 T cells after COVID-19. One entry per CDR3 protein, called by TCRdb with MiXCR from the PCR reads. The sample lists 15,000 or so distinct CDR3 sequences, 40% to 55% occurring once. Their specific antigens are unknown. Sequenced input: CD4+ T cells from blood, cultured in vitro. These receptors all come from a human donor who had recovered from COVID-19. Each CDR3 is given with its conserved first and last residue.

CDR3 length,V gene,CDR3 protein
14,TRBV5-4,CASSPRQGVYGYTF
13,TRBV7-9,CASSPEMVGKLFF
15,TRBV19,CASSAGTGGNSPLHF
16,TRBV20-1,CSARDSLKRGNYGYTF
13,TRBV7-9,CASSIQSEGTQYF
16,TRBV11-2,CASSPGTGTRNTEAFF
16,TRBV19,CASSTRGASGTDTQYF
12,TRBV20-1,CSARGRVYEQYF
15,TRBV14,CASSHHRKGDYGYTF
17,TRBV19,CASSSPAEPTTNEKLFF
14,TRBV6-1,CASSADRAPYGYTF
16,TRBV11-3,CASSPGTSGGADTQYF
19,TRBV28,CASSPGEPRRFTNTGELFF
16,TRBV25-1,CASSASTILTDTEAFF